These T cell receptor beta chains were read from a single sample in a study of T cells in Graves' hyperthyroidism and ophthalmopathy. From the multiplex PCR reads, TCRdb called clonotypes with MiXCR, one entry per CDR3 protein. This table has approximately 640,000 distinct CDR3 sequences, 15% to 20% appearing once. Sequenced input: blood. These TCRs come from a woman between 25 and 40 years old with Graves' hyperthyroidism. CDR3s include the opening cysteine and the closing phenylalanine or tryptophan. Each record gives: V gene, clone size, J gene, CDR3 length, D gene, CDR3 DNA, CDR3 protein. D genes are given only for firm matches. Expanded clones are given a class, and other clones once, few, many or no size at all.

v_call: TRBV5-1; clone_size: many; j_call: TRBJ1-5; cdr3_length: 16; d_call: .; cdr3_nt: TGCGCCAGCAGCTTGGACGGGCTGAACGGCAATCAGCCCCAGCATTTT; cdr3_aa: CASSLDGLNGNQPQHF
v_call: TRBV6-1; clone_size: .; j_call: TRBJ2-3; cdr3_length: 15; d_call: TRBD2; cdr3_nt: TGTGCCAGCAGTGGGACTAGCGGGAGCATCCATACGCAGTATTTT; cdr3_aa: CASSGTSGSIHTQYF
v_call: TRBV28; clone_size: many; j_call: TRBJ1-1; cdr3_length: 14; d_call: TRBD1; cdr3_nt: TGTGCCAGCAGTGACGACAGGGGGTGGACTGAAGCTTTCTTT; cdr3_aa: CASSDDRGWTEAFF
v_call: TRBV7-9; clone_size: .; j_call: TRBJ1-6; cdr3_length: 15; d_call: TRBD1; cdr3_nt: TGTGCCAGCAGCTTACCCGGACAGGGGCGTTCACCCCTCCACTTT; cdr3_aa: CASSLPGQGRSPLHF
v_call: TRBV6-1; clone_size: .; j_call: TRBJ2-1; cdr3_length: 14; d_call: TRBD2; cdr3_nt: TGTGCCAGCCAGAATAGCGGGACATACAATGAGCAGTTCTTC; cdr3_aa: CASQNSGTYNEQFF
v_call: TRBV24-1; clone_size: .; j_call: TRBJ1-4; cdr3_length: 12; d_call: .; cdr3_nt: TGTGCCACCAGTGCAAGAAGTGGAAAACTGTTTTTT; cdr3_aa: CATSARSGKLFF
v_call: TRBV9; clone_size: many; j_call: TRBJ2-3; cdr3_length: 14; d_call: TRBD2; cdr3_nt: TGTGCCAGCAGCGTTAGCGGGAGGACCGATACGCAGTATTTT; cdr3_aa: CASSVSGRTDTQYF
v_call: TRBV3-1; clone_size: many; j_call: TRBJ2-7; cdr3_length: 15; d_call: .; cdr3_nt: TGTGCCAGCAGCCCCTCCCACGGACAGTCCTACGAGCAGTACTTC; cdr3_aa: CASSPSHGQSYEQYF
v_call: TRBV28; clone_size: few; j_call: TRBJ1-5; cdr3_length: 15; d_call: .; cdr3_nt: TGTGCCAGCAGTTTATTTCCCGGTAGCAATCAGCCCCAGCATTTT; cdr3_aa: CASSLFPGSNQPQHF
v_call: TRBV7-9; clone_size: many; j_call: TRBJ2-3; cdr3_length: 16; d_call: TRBD2; cdr3_nt: TGTGCCAGCAGCTTAGGTCTAGCGGGGGCGGCAGATACGCAGTATTTT; cdr3_aa: CASSLGLAGAADTQYF
v_call: TRBV20-1; clone_size: few; j_call: TRBJ2-1; cdr3_length: 12; d_call: .; cdr3_nt: TGCAGTGCTAGAGATTCGCAGCGTGAGCAGTTCTTC; cdr3_aa: CSARDSQREQFF
v_call: TRBV6-1; clone_size: many; j_call: TRBJ2-1; cdr3_length: 13; d_call: .; cdr3_nt: TGTGCCAGCAGTTACGCGCTTGGCGGTGAGCAGTTCTTC; cdr3_aa: CASSYALGGEQFF
v_call: TRBV13; clone_size: many; j_call: TRBJ2-5; cdr3_length: 17; d_call: TRBD2; cdr3_nt: TGTGCCAGCAGCCACCAGGGACTAGCGGGAGTCGATGGGACCCAGTACTTC; cdr3_aa: CASSHQGLAGVDGTQYF
v_call: TRBV28; clone_size: many; j_call: TRBJ2-4; cdr3_length: 14; d_call: TRBD2; cdr3_nt: TGTGCCAGCCTAGCGGGAGGGCCCTCGAACATTCAGTACTTC; cdr3_aa: CASLAGGPSNIQYF
v_call: TRBV2; clone_size: few; j_call: TRBJ1-5; cdr3_length: 14; d_call: .; cdr3_nt: TGTGCCAGCAGTGACCCGAGGGGGTATCAGCCCCAGCATTTT; cdr3_aa: CASSDPRGYQPQHF
v_call: TRBV2; clone_size: few; j_call: TRBJ2-3; cdr3_length: 15; d_call: .; cdr3_nt: TGTGCCAGCAGTGAAGCGGGGGGAGAGGTAGATACGCAGTATTTT; cdr3_aa: CASSEAGGEVDTQYF
v_call: TRBV13; clone_size: few; j_call: TRBJ2-1; cdr3_length: 21; d_call: TRBD2; cdr3_nt: TGTGCCAGCAGCTTAAGTCCGCCGGGACTAGCGGGAGTAGGGCAGTACAATGAGCAGTCCTTC; cdr3_aa: CASSLSPPGLAGVGQYNEQSF
v_call: TRBV7-3; clone_size: many; j_call: TRBJ2-1; cdr3_length: 16; d_call: .; cdr3_nt: TGTGCCAGCAGCTTATCTGGCGGAAGCTCCTACAATGAGCAGTTCTTC; cdr3_aa: CASSLSGGSSYNEQFF
v_call: TRBV3-1; clone_size: .; j_call: TRBJ2-2; cdr3_length: 14; d_call: .; cdr3_nt: TGTGCCAGCAGCGCGGGGTTACCCACCGGGGAGCTGTTTTTT; cdr3_aa: CASSAGLPTGELFF
v_call: TRBV5-6; clone_size: few; j_call: TRBJ2-7; cdr3_length: 14; d_call: .; cdr3_nt: TGTGCCAGCAGCCAAGGCCTTTCCTCCTACGAGCAGTACTTC; cdr3_aa: CASSQGLSSYEQYF
v_call: TRBV20-1; clone_size: many; j_call: TRBJ1-1; cdr3_length: 14; d_call: TRBD1; cdr3_nt: TGCAGTGCTGATGACAGGGGGCGAAACACTGAAGCTTTCTTT; cdr3_aa: CSADDRGRNTEAFF
v_call: TRBV9; clone_size: .; j_call: TRBJ2-1; cdr3_length: 13; d_call: .; cdr3_nt: TGTGCCAGCAGCGTTAGAGGAGACAATGAGCAGTTCTTC; cdr3_aa: CASSVRGDNEQFF
v_call: TRBV20-1; clone_size: .; j_call: TRBJ2-7; cdr3_length: 14; d_call: TRBD2; cdr3_nt: TGCAGTGCTAGAGTTCGGGAGGGCCTGGGCGAGCAGTACTTC; cdr3_aa: CSARVREGLGEQYF
v_call: TRBV6-1; clone_size: many; j_call: TRBJ2-1; cdr3_length: 16; d_call: .; cdr3_nt: TGTGCCAGCAGTTCCCTTGGGCTAGAGGGACCCAATGAGCAGTTCTTC; cdr3_aa: CASSSLGLEGPNEQFF
v_call: TRBV3-1; clone_size: many; j_call: TRBJ1-6; cdr3_length: 15; d_call: .; cdr3_nt: TGTGCCAGCAGCCAGACCAGGGGAATGGATTCACCCCTCCACTTT; cdr3_aa: CASSQTRGMDSPLHF
v_call: TRBV7-2; clone_size: .; j_call: TRBJ1-4; cdr3_length: 15; d_call: .; cdr3_nt: TGTGCCAGCAGCGCCCAGTCAGAACTCACAGGAAAACTGTTTTTT; cdr3_aa: CASSAQSELTGKLFF
v_call: TRBV2; clone_size: many; j_call: TRBJ2-3; cdr3_length: 10; d_call: .; cdr3_nt: TGTGCCAACATACGAGATACGCAGTATTTT; cdr3_aa: CANIRDTQYF
v_call: TRBV9; clone_size: .; j_call: TRBJ2-1; cdr3_length: 15; d_call: .; cdr3_nt: TGTGCCAGCAGTCCGGAGGAGTATTCCTACAATGAGCATCTCTTC; cdr3_aa: CASSPEEYSYNEHLF
v_call: TRBV7-2; clone_size: .; j_call: TRBJ2-1; cdr3_length: 17; d_call: TRBD1; cdr3_nt: TGTGCCAGCAGCCAGGGGGCCTTAGCGGACTCCTACAATGAGCAGTTCTTC; cdr3_aa: CASSQGALADSYNEQFF